This T cell receptor beta chain was sequenced in a study of T-cell memory formation after mild COVID-19 (dated by TCRdb to the early 2020s). The study in broad terms: TCR sequence clusters from the two donors were found to be largely donor specific. Two young, previously healthy adult volunteers, one female and one male, were included in the cohort. In a couple of donors, T-cell clones that expanded and contracted after mild COVID-19 were tracked by sequencing TCRalpha and TCRbeta repertoires over time.

What the authors observed across the whole study: Some responding clones were detected in pre-infection memory, which suggested that pre-existing cross-reactive memory T cells had joined the SARS-CoV-2 response. The second-wave clones that peaked on day 37 were not confirmed to be SARS-CoV-2 specific. Balanced CD4/CD8 phenotypes were observed for clones contracting from day 15 to 85, whereas a bias towards CD4+ was observed for a second wave of clones expanding from day 15 to 37. Contracting CD4+ clones were found mainly in CM and EM memory subsets, while CD8+ clones were enriched in EMRA. The study covered only a couple of mild cases, and larger cohorts including severe cases with pre-infection samples were considered necessary.

A word on this clonotype: Its antigen has not been determined. The sample holds no much larger clone one base away, and base qualities are not on file.

Reads for this sample came from an Illumina NovaSeq 6000. TCRalpha and TCRbeta cDNA libraries were constructed by 5'RACE with constant-segment primers, with sample barcodes and unique molecular identifiers being introduced. Trizol reagent was used to extract RNA from every sample. The libraries were amplified in two PCR steps, and the second step added a second sample barcode and Illumina TruSeq adapters. The libraries were sequenced on an Illumina NovaSeq using 2 x 150 bp paired-end reads. In the authors' own workflow: Reads were demultiplexed and collapsed into UMI-guided consensus sequences with migec v1.2.7. Using mixcr v2.1.11, UMI consensuses were aligned to TRA and TRB V and J templates and then assembled into clonotypes. Clonotypes were classified as expanded or contracted when called significant by both edgeR and NoisET, with noise models trained on biological replicates. For edgeR calls, a false discovery rate-adjusted p below 0.01 and a log2 fold-change threshold of 1 were applied. As an exploratory analysis of dynamics, max-normalized trajectories of the 1000 most abundant clonotypes were examined with PCA combined with hierarchical clustering. Separately sequenced CD4+ and CD8+ repertoires were used to assign the CD4 or CD8 phenotype of responding clones. TCRdb itself trimmed the public reads at Q25 with fastp, ran MiXCR and retained productive beta chains. Each record represents a unique CDR3 protein, reported with the most common genes and DNA among its rows. The V and J calls were determined by TCRdb, not by the authors. The sample yields 190,000 or so distinct CDR3 sequences; about 10% were counted once. The top ten constitute 3% to 3.5% of the sample.

The junction shows trimming of 2 bases on V and 7 bases on J, plus 9 bases between the germline ends. The CDR3 sequence holds 12 residues, the cysteine and phenylalanine included. CDR3 DNA is the only sequence kept; it has 36 bases, read in frame from the first base. CDR1 SGHRS and CDR2 YFSETQ are derived from the germline V gene. PBMCs were isolated by Ficoll-Paque density gradient centrifugation. The sequencing input was PBMCs or a T cell subset sorted from them (not recorded which). The sequence links TRBV5-1 to TRBJ1-2, and TRBD1 may be the D gene, going by 6 matching bases. The receptor was derived from a man between 18 and 35 years old who had mild COVID-19 (a few samples of this study predate the infection). The sample titles of this study are shuffled in the database, so cell type and time point are left out; the donor was told from shared clones. The nucleotides are TGCGCCAGCAGCTTAGGACAGTTTGGCTACACCTTC. The translation is CASSLGQFGYTF.